The source of this T cell receptor (beta chain) is a study of identical twins. TCRdb independently ran MiXCR on the 5' RACE reads; one entry per CDR3 protein. Here the sample spans some 1,600,000 distinct CDR3 sequences, roughly a third being singletons. Trimming at V came to 0 bases and at J to 4 bases, leaving 5 bases not matched to a gene. Germline CDR1 SGHAT, CDR2 FQNNGV. This CDR3 spans 15 amino acids. The chain employs TRBV11-2 and TRBJ1-2, with 7 bases matching TRBD1. The sequenced sample consisted of cord blood. The clonotype comes from a newborn girl in good health. CDR3: CASSLDIGQVYGYTF. Written as DNA, the CDR3 is TGTGCCAGCAGCTTAGATATTGGACAGGTCTATGGCTACACCTTC. The full variable domain, with the rest looked up from reference TRBV11-2 and TRBJ1-2, is EAGVAQSPRYKIIEKRQSVAFWCNPISGHATLYWYQQILGQGPKLLIQFQNNGVVDDSQLPKDRFSAERLKGVDSTLKIQPAKLEDSAVYLCASSLDIGQVYGYTFGSGTRLTVV.